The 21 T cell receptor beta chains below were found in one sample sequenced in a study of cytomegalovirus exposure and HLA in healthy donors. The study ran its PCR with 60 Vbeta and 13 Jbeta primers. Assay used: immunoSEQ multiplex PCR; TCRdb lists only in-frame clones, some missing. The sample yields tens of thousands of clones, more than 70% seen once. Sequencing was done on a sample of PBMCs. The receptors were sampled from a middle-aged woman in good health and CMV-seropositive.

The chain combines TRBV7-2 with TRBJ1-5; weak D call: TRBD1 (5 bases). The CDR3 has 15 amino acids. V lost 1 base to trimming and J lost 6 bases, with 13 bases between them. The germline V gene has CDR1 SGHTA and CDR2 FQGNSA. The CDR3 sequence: CASSLGPQGSQPQHF. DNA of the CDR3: TGTGCCAGCAGCTTAGGGCCTCAGGGTAGTCAGCCCCAGCATTTT.

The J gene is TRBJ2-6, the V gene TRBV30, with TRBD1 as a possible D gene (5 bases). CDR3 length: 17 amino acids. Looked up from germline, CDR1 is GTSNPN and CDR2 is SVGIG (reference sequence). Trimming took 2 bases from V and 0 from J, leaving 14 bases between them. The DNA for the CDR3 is TGTGCCTGGAGTAAGAGAGCAGGGATCTCTGGGGCCAACGTCCTGACTTTC. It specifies CAWSKRAGISGANVLTF.

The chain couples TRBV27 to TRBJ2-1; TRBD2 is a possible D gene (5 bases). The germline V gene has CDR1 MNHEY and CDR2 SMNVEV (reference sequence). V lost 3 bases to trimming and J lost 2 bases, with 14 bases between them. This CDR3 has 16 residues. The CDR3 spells CASSFWPEVPYNEQFF. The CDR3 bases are TGTGCCAGCAGTTTCTGGCCGGAGGTACCCTACAATGAGCAGTTCTTC.

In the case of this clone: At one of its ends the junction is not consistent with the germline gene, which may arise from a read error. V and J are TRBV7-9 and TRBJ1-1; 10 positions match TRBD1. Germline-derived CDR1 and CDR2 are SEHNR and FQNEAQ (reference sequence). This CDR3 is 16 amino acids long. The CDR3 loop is CSSSLGTGDPNTEAFF. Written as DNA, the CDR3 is TGTTCCAGCAGCTTAGGGACAGGGGACCCGAACACTGAAGCTTTCTTT.

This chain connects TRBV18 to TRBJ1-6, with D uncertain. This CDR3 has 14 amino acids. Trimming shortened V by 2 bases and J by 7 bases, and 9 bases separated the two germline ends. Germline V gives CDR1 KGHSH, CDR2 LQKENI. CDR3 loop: CASSPSTANSPLHF. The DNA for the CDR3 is TGTGCCAGCTCACCATCCACAGCAAATTCACCCCTCCACTTT.

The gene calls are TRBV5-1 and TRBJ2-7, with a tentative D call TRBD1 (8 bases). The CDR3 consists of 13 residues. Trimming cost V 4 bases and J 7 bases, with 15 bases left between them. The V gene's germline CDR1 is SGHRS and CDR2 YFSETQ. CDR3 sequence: CASSLDREGEQYF. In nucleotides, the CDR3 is TGCGCCAGCAGCCTGGACAGGGAGGGGGAGCAGTACTTC.

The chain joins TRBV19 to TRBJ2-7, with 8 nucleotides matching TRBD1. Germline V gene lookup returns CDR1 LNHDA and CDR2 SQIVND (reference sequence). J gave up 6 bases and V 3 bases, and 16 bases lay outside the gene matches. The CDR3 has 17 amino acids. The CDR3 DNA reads TGTGCCAGTAGTATCAAGGCCCGGGGACAGGTCGTCCCCGAGCAGTACTTC. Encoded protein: CASSIKARGQVVPEQYF.

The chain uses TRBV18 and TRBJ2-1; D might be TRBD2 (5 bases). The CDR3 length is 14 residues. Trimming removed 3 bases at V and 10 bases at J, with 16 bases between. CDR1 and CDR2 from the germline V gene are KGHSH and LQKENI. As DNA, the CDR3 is TGTGCCAGCTCACCCCAGGCGGGCCTAAGGGAGCAGTTCTTC. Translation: CASSPQAGLREQFF. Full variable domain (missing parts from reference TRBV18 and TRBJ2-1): NAGVMQNPRHLVRRRGQEARLRCSPMKGHSHVYWYRQLPEEGLKFMVYLQKENIIDESGMPKERFSAEFPKEGPSILRIQQVVRGDSAAYFCASSPQAGLREQFFGPGTRLTVL.

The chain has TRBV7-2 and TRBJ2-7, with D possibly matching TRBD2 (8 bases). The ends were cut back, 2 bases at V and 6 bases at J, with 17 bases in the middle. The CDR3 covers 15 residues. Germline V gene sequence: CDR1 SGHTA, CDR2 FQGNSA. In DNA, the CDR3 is TGTGCCAGCAGCTTACGGGAGGGGGCGGTTGGCGAGCAGTACTTC. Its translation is CASSLREGAVGEQYF.

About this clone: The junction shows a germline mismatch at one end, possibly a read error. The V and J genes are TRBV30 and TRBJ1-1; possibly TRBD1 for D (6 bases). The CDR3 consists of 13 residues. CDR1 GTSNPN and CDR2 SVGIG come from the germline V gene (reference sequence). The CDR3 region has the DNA TGTGCTTGGACCGGGACACCCAACACTGAAGCTTTCTTT. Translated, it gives CAWTGTPNTEAFF.

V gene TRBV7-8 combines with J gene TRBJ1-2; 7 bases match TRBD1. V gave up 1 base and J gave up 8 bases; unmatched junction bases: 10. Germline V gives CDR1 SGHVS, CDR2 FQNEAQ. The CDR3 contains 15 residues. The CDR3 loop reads CASSLDRGNSEGYTF. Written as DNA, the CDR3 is TGTGCCAGCAGCTTAGACAGGGGTAATTCGGAAGGCTACACCTTC.

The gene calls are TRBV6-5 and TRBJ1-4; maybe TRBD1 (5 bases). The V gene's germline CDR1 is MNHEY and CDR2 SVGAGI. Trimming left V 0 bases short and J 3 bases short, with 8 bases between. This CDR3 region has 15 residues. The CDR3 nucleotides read TGTGCCAGCAGTTACTCGGGGGGTGCTAATGAAAAACTGTTTTTT. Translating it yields CASSYSGGANEKLFF.

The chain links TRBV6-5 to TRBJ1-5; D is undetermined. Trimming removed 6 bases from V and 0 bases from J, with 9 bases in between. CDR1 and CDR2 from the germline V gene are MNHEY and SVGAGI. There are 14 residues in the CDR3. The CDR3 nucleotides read TGTGCCAGCAGGAGGCAGTCTAGCAATCAGCCCCAGCATTTT. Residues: CASRRQSSNQPQHF.

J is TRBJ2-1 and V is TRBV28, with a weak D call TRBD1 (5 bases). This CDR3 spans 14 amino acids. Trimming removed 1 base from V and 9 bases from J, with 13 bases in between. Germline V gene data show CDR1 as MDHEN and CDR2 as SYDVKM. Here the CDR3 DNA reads TGTGCCAGCAGTTTATCCCAGGGTGCGCGTGAGCAGTTCTTC. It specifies CASSLSQGAREQFF.

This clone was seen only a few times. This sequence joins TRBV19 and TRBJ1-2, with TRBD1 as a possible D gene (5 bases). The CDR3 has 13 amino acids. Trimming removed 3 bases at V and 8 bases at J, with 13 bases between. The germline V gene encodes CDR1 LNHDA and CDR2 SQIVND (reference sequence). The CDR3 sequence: CASSIERGSGYTF. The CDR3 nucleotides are TGTGCCAGTAGTATCGAAAGGGGTTCGGGCTACACCTTC.

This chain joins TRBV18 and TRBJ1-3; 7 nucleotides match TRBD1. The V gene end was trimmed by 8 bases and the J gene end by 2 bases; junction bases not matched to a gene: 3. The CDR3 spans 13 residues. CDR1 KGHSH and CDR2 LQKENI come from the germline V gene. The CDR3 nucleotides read TGTGCCAGCAGCGGACAGGCTGGAAACACCATATATTTT. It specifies CASSGQAGNTIYF.

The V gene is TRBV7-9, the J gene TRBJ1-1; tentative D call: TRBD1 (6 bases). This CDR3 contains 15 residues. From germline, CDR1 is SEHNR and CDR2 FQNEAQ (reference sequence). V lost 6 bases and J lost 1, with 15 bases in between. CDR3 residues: CASSFSGTQNTEAFF. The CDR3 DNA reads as TGTGCCAGCAGTTTCTCCGGGACACAGAACACTGAAGCTTTCTTT.

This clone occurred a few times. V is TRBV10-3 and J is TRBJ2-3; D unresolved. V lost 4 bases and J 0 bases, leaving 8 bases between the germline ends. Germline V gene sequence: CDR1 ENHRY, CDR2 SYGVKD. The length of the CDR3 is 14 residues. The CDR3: CAISGKTSTDTQYF. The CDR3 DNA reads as TGTGCCATCAGTGGTAAAACTAGCACAGATACGCAGTATTTT.

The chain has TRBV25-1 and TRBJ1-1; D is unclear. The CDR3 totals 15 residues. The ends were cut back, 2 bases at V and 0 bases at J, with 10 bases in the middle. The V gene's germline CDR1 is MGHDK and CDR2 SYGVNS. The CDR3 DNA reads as TGTGCCAGCAGTGAACCCGGAGGGATGAACACTGAAGCTTTCTTT. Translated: CASSEPGGMNTEAFF. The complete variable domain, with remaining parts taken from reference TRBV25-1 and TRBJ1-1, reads EADIYQTPRYLVIGTGKKITLECSQTMGHDKMYWYQQDPGMELHLIHYSYGVNSTEKGDLSSESTVSRIRTEHFPLTLESARPSHTSQYLCASSEPGGMNTEAFFGQGTRLTVV.

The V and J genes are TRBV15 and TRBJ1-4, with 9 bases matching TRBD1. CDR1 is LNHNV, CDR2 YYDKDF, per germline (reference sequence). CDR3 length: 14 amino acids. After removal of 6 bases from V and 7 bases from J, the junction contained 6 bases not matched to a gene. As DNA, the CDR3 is TGTGCCACCAGTACCGGGACAGGGCGTGAAAAACTGTTTTTT. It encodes CATSTGTGREKLFF.

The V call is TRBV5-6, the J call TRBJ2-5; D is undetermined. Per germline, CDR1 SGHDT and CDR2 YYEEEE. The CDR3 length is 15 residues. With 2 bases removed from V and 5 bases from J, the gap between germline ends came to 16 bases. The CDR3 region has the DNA TGTGCCAGCAGCTTTATGTTAGAGGTAACGGAGACCCAGTACTTC. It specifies CASSFMLEVTETQYF. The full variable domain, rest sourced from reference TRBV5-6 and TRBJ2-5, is DAGVTQSPTHLIKTRGQQVTLRCSPKSGHDTVSWYQQALGQGPQFIFQYYEEEERQRGNFPDRFSGHQFPNYSSELNVNALLLGDSALYLCASSFMLEVTETQYFGPGTRLLVL.